A selection of T cell receptor beta chains follows, all from one sample in a study of blood T cell repertoires in COVID-19. The repertoire was sequenced with immunoSEQ multiplex PCR; TCRdb's copy has only in-frame clones and lacks some. The sample comprises approximately 65,000 clones, roughly 88% of which are singletons, and around 0.52% rests with the top ten. Sequenced material: peripheral blood. The receptors were gathered from a man aged 45-65 years with COVID-19, enrolled during active disease. The conserved cysteine and the conserved F or W are not part of the CDR3 here. Rows may omit the clone size; those that give it use once, few, many or a size class.

clone_size	j_call	v_call	cdr3_aa
-	TRBJ2-3	TRBV15	ATSETPGLASTDTQY
-	TRBJ2-3	TRBV10-3	AIRTDRDTDTQY
-	TRBJ2-5	TRBV11-1	ASRRTGETQY
few	TRBJ1-6	TRBV5-4	ASTFGGQGDSPLH
-	TRBJ2-3	TRBV5-4	ASSPGGALRFTDTQY
-	TRBJ1-1	TRBV2	ASTGFMNTEAF
-	TRBJ1-2	TRBV7-9	ASSFLPRRDPLQNYGYT
-	TRBJ1-1	TRBV5-1	ASSQNRLSGETEAF
-	TRBJ2-7	TRBV6-5	ASSFLQDGGTYEQY
-	TRBJ1-1	TRBV30	AWSVGGQALPF
-	TRBJ1-5	TRBV13	ASSSGLNQPQH
-	TRBJ2-5	TRBV29-1	SVSLVQETQY
-	TRBJ1-5	TRBV6-1	ASSEGWDRVQPQH
-	TRBJ1-3	TRBV4-2	ASSQDLLGSGNTIY
-	TRBJ1-2	TRBV25-1	ASRDSVHASGYT
-	TRBJ2-7	TRBV12-3/TRBV12-4	ASSSAGWEQY
-	TRBJ2-7	TRBV7-8	ASATSGSSYEQY
once	TRBJ1-2	TRBV3-1/TRBV3-2	ASSQVPGIPRDGYT
-	TRBJ2-3	TRBV4-1	ASRGLGTDTQY
once	TRBJ1-1	TRBV4-2	ASSQLTQGYAEAF
-	TRBJ2-7	TRBV21-1	ASSKGYRTEFEQY
once	TRBJ2-7	TRBV7-8	ASNLAGAWTKTYEQY
-	TRBJ1-2	TRBV7-2	ASSAHTRGQGEGYT
-	TRBJ2-1	TRBV5-1	ASSWTPLAGVGNEQF
once	TRBJ1-1	TRBV5-1	ASSWGDRSNTEAF
-	TRBJ1-2	TRBV15	ATSREGQGYGYT
-	TRBJ2-7	TRBV7-2	ASSLDSSLSSYEQY
-	TRBJ2-2	TRBV20-1	SASSSMVAGVGTGELF
-	TRBJ1-1	TRBV4-1	ASSQAGIRDTEAF
-	TRBJ1-2	TRBV7-2	ASSGRDRQST
few	TRBJ1-4	TRBV15	ATSQGATNEKLF
-	TRBJ2-3	TRBV9	ASSVEELAGAPDADTQY
-	TRBJ2-3	TRBV7-2	ASSPRTSGRTDTQY